This T cell receptor (beta chain) was observed in a study of neurological immune-mediated disorders. This clonotype was recorded at least ten times. By 5'RACE with 10-nucleotide random UMIs, the cDNA was made. TCRdb reprocessed the 5' RACE reads via MiXCR and lists one record per CDR3 protein. The sample consists of over 25,000 distinct CDR3 sequences, roughly 1.6% of them appearing once. The CDR3 covers 15 residues. Trimming removed 6 bases at V and 2 bases at J, with 13 bases between. Germline CDR1 reads MNHEY; CDR2 reads SVGAGI. This TCR derives from a woman aged 25 to 39 with multiple sclerosis. The chain employs TRBV6-5 and TRBJ2-2; D is possibly TRBD1 (6 bases). The sample taken for sequencing was PBMCs. This CDR3 reads CASRPGHTNTGELFF. The CDR3 DNA follows: TGTGCCAGCAGGCCGGGACATACAAACACCGGGGAGCTGTTTTTT.